The 24 T cell receptor beta chains listed next were all sequenced from one sample in a study of T-cell reconstitution after alpha-beta-depleted transplantation in children. During its preparation, the TCRbeta library received unique molecular identifiers. Each CDR3 protein is one row after TCRdb ran MiXCR on the PCR reads. The top ten hold around 5.8% of the sample, which has some 490,000 distinct CDR3 sequences, 12% seen once. This specimen was PBMCs from the stem cell graft donor, taken from the stem cell graft. These receptors were taken from a human donor who donated a stem cell graft to a child with combined immunodeficiency.

This clonotype was observed a handful of times. J is TRBJ1-5 and V is TRBV6-2 or TRBV6-3; no definite D call. CDR1 is MNHEY, CDR2 SVGEGT, per germline. The CDR3 consists of 15 residues. V was trimmed by 5 bases and J by 7 bases, leaving 18 bases between them. The DNA for the CDR3 is TGTGCCAGCAGTGGCCTGGACCCAGCGGGACAGCCCCAGCATTTT. It specifies CASSGLDPAGQPQHF.

A few counts support this clonotype. The CDR3 region is CSGTRQETQYF. CDR3 sequence (DNA): TGCAGTGGAACCCGGCAAGAGACCCAGTACTTC. V is TRBV20-1 and J is TRBJ2-5; D call uncertain. The CDR3 has 11 residues. V gave up 7 bases and J gave up 2 bases, with 8 bases separating them. The V gene's germline CDR1 is DFQATT and CDR2 SNEGSKA (reference sequence).

This clonotype was seen many times. V usage is TRBV6-5 and J usage is TRBJ2-1; no reliable D call. In germline, CDR1 is MNHEY, CDR2 SVGAGI. V lost 2 bases and J 2 bases, leaving 10 bases between the germline ends. This CDR3 has 15 residues. CDR3 sequence: CASSYGSATYNEQFF. As DNA, the CDR3 is TGTGCCAGCAGTTACGGCAGCGCTACCTACAATGAGCAGTTCTTC.

Worth noting for this clonotype: An end of the junction differs from the germline gene, which may be a read error. This chain connects TRBV2 to TRBJ2-2; 14 bases match TRBD2. In germline, CDR1 is SNHLY, CDR2 FYNNEI. This CDR3 has 19 amino acids. The CDR3 DNA sequence: TGTACCAGCAGTTTACTGGGACTAGCGGGAGCTTCGGCAACCGGGGAGCTGTTTTTT. Amino acid sequence: CTSSLLGLAGASATGELFF.

At least ten counts were recorded for this clonotype. The V gene is TRBV7-2, the J gene TRBJ2-1; 7 bases fit TRBD2. Germline values: CDR1 SGHTA, CDR2 FQGNSA. The trim removed 5 bases at V and 0 bases at J, leaving 7 bases unmatched. The CDR3 has 16 amino acids. CDR3 sequence reads: CASSLMGLSSYNEQFF. The CDR3 region has the DNA TGTGCCAGCAGCCTCATGGGACTAAGCTCCTACAATGAGCAGTTCTTC.

This clonotype was found many times. This rearrangement joins TRBV10-3 to TRBJ1-1; 10 nucleotides line up with TRBD1. Germline CDR1 reads ENHRY; CDR2 reads SYGVKD. Trimming at V came to 10 bases and at J to 2 bases, leaving 4 bases not matched to a gene. The CDR3 length is 13 residues. CDR3 loop: CATGDRGNTEAFF. The CDR3 DNA reads as TGTGCCACCGGGGACAGGGGTAACACTGAAGCTTTCTTT.

A few counts support this clonotype. As DNA, the CDR3 is TGCGCCAGCAGCAAGGACAGCGCGACAGATACGCAGTATTTT. Protein sequence: CASSKDSATDTQYF. The J gene is TRBJ2-3, the V gene TRBV5-1; D possibly corresponds to TRBD1 (6 bases). Germline V CDR1 and CDR2: SGHRS, YFSETQ. The CDR3 has 14 amino acids. Trimming left V 4 bases short and J 3 bases short, with 12 bases between.

The V call is TRBV30, the J call TRBJ1-5, with a weak D call TRBD1 (6 bases). The CDR3 covers 19 residues. The V end lost 2 bases, the J end lost 3 bases, and 26 bases lay between the germline ends. The germline CDR1 and CDR2 sequences are GTSNPN and SVGIG (reference sequence). The CDR3 DNA is TGTGCCTGGAGTCGGCACACGACGCTCCGGGACACAATCAATCAGCCCCAGCATTTT. It translates to CAWSRHTTLRDTINQPQHF.

V is TRBV6-2 or TRBV6-3 and J is TRBJ2-1; D remains unclear. Trimming removed 11 bases at V and 2 bases at J, with 13 bases between. CDR1 is MNHEY, CDR2 SVGEGT, per germline. This CDR3 is built from 13 residues. The chain's CDR3 is CAGSDLAYNEQFF. Written as DNA, the CDR3 is TGTGCCGGCTCAGATTTGGCCTACAATGAGCAGTTCTTC.

This clonotype has a count of ten or more. This chain joins TRBV25-1 and TRBJ2-1; 12 bases map to TRBD1. Germline CDR1 and CDR2: MGHDK and SYGVNS. V lost 3 bases and J lost 9; bases outside the gene matches: 0. The CDR3 covers 13 residues. The CDR3 nucleotides are TGTGCCAGCAGTGAGGGACAGGGGGCTGAGCAGTTCTTC. Amino acids: CASSEGQGAEQFF. Variable domain in full (rest from reference TRBV25-1 and TRBJ2-1): EADIYQTPRYLVIGTGKKITLECSQTMGHDKMYWYQQDPGMELHLIHYSYGVNSTEKGDLSSESTVSRIRTEHFPLTLESARPSHTSQYLCASSEGQGAEQFFGPGTRLTVL.

In DNA, the CDR3 is TGTGCCAGCAGCTTAGGGGTAGCGGGGGTGGACGATACGCAGTATTTT. It translates to CASSLGVAGVDDTQYF. V is TRBV7-6 and J is TRBJ2-3; 9 bases agree with TRBD2. The length of the CDR3 is 16 residues. Per the germline V gene, CDR1 is SGHVS and CDR2 is FNYEAQ. Losses at the gene ends were 1 base for V and 6 bases for J; bases not matched to a gene: 8.

The table lists this clonotype with many counts. The chain carries TRBV29-1 and TRBJ2-1, with 7 bases matching TRBD1. This CDR3 is built from 12 residues. The germline gives CDR1 SQVTM, CDR2 ANQGSEA. Trimming removed 6 bases from V and 4 bases from J; junction bases left unmatched: 3. The chain's CDR3 is CSVPTGYNEQFF. In nucleotides, the CDR3 is TGCAGCGTGCCGACAGGGTACAATGAGCAGTTCTTC.

The V and J genes are TRBV6-2 or TRBV6-3 and TRBJ2-4, with D perhaps matching TRBD1 (6 bases). The CDR3 loop spans 16 amino acids. Trimming pared 0 bases from V and 4 bases from J, leaving 13 bases between. Per germline, CDR1 MNHEY and CDR2 SVGEGT. The CDR3 DNA follows: TGTGCCAGCAGTTACTCTTGGGGACATACGAAAAACATTCAGTACTTC. The encoded protein is CASSYSWGHTKNIQYF.

The V gene is TRBV24-1, the J gene TRBJ2-1; D not certain. Per germline, CDR1 KGHDR and CDR2 SFDVKD. Between the trimmed V and J ends, which lost 6 bases and 6 bases, there was a span of 8 bases. CDR3 length equals 12 residues. The CDR3 nucleotides read TGTGCCACCAGTAGGCCCGGCAATGAGCAGTTCTTC. It codes for CATSRPGNEQFF.

The sample holds many counts of this clonotype. V gene TRBV20-1 combines with J gene TRBJ1-5; D gene unclear. The germline CDR1 and CDR2 sequences are DFQATT and SNEGSKA (reference sequence). The CDR3 loop spans 15 amino acids. The V end lost 0 bases, the J end lost 5 bases, and 14 bases lay between the germline ends. The CDR3 DNA is TGCAGTGCTAGAGATGGTGGCGGAGATCATCAGCCCCAGCATTTT. It is translated as CSARDGGGDHQPQHF.

Ten or more counts support this clonotype. The CDR3: CASSKGEATYEQYF. CDR3 nucleotides: TGTGCCAGCAGCAAAGGAGAAGCTACATACGAGCAGTACTTC. The rearrangement links TRBV21-1 to TRBJ2-7. TRBV21-1 is a listed pseudogene. The CDR3 loop spans 14 amino acids.

This clonotype was observed a handful of times. The chain carries TRBV10-3 and TRBJ2-1; 9 nucleotides line up with TRBD2. Germline V CDR1 and CDR2: ENHRY, SYGVKD. V was clipped by 1 base and J by 7 bases; unmatched bases: 2. The CDR3 sequence is 14 residues long. DNA of the CDR3: TGTGCCATCAGTGAGTTAGCGGGGGCTAATGAGCAGTTCTTC. Its protein product is CAISELAGANEQFF.

This chain joins TRBV7-2 and TRBJ2-3; tentatively, D is TRBD2 (6 bases). Per the germline V gene, CDR1 is SGHTA and CDR2 is FQGNSA. The CDR3 has 15 amino acids. Trimming took 1 base from V and 12 from J, leaving 20 bases between them. CDR3 in DNA: TGTGCCAGCAGCTTAGTGTCCGGGGAGGCGGCCCCCCAGTATTTT. The encoded protein is CASSLVSGEAAPQYF.

V and J are TRBV7-9 and TRBJ2-1; TRBD2 agrees at 12 bases. The V and J ends lost 5 bases and 8 bases, in that order; junction bases with no gene match: 7. There are 15 residues in the CDR3. Germline values: CDR1 SEHNR, CDR2 FQNEAQ (reference sequence). The CDR3: CASSPASGGADEQFF. In nucleotides, the CDR3 is TGTGCCAGCAGCCCGGCTAGCGGGGGGGCCGATGAGCAGTTCTTC.

V and J are TRBV6-2 or TRBV6-3 and TRBJ2-7; TRBD2 agrees at 13 bases. The CDR3 runs to 15 residues. The germline V gene encodes CDR1 MNHEY and CDR2 SVGEGT. After removal of 7 bases from V and 6 bases from J, the junction contained 9 bases not matched to a gene. The CDR3 region is CASTTGLAGSTEQYF. CDR3 DNA sequence: TGTGCCAGCACCACGGGACTAGCGGGATCCACCGAGCAGTACTTC.

The chain links TRBV12-3 or TRBV12-4 to TRBJ1-5; TRBD1 is a possible D gene (6 bases). The V gene lost 2 bases and the J gene lost 4 bases, with 15 bases spanning the gap. The CDR3 is 16 amino acids. The CDR3 DNA follows: TGTGCCAGCAGTTTACGGGGGGGGCACAGGAATCAGCCCCAGCATTTT. Its protein product is CASSLRGGHRNQPQHF.

The chain joins TRBV7-9 to TRBJ2-5; 10 nucleotides align to TRBD2. J was trimmed by 5 bases and V by 8 bases; bases with no gene match: 11. Germline V CDR1 and CDR2: SEHNR, FQNEAQ (reference sequence). The CDR3 is made up of 15 amino acids. The CDR3 nucleotides read TGTGCCAGCGGCAGGCTAGCGGGAGCTCTCGAGACCCAGTACTTC. Protein: CASGRLAGALETQYF.

This clonotype was observed at least ten times. The chain employs TRBV5-1 and TRBJ2-1; D call uncertain. Germline V gene sequence: CDR1 SGHRS, CDR2 YFSETQ. Trimming cost V 4 bases and J 9 bases, with 11 bases left between them. The CDR3 loop spans 12 amino acids. CDR3 region: CASSLGSGEQFF. The CDR3 DNA reads TGCGCCAGCAGCCTCGGGTCGGGTGAGCAGTTCTTC.

There are many counts of this clonotype. The rearrangement links TRBV18 to TRBJ2-1; 9 bases are a match to TRBD2. V gave up 1 base and J gave up 5 bases; unmatched junction bases: 3. This CDR3 has 15 amino acids. Per germline, CDR1 KGHSH and CDR2 LQKENI. CDR3 region: CASSPLAGGNNEQFF. CDR3 bases: TGTGCCAGCTCACCACTGGCGGGAGGGAACAATGAGCAGTTCTTC.